These T cell receptor beta chains were read from a single sample in a study of cytomegalovirus exposure and HLA in healthy donors. Assay used: immunoSEQ multiplex PCR; TCRdb lists only in-frame clones, some missing. The sample has 150,000 to 200,000 clones, around four fifths seen once. Sequences were obtained from PBMCs. These receptors originate from a woman in her 40s in good health and CMV-seronegative. CDR3s include the opening cysteine and the closing phenylalanine or tryptophan. A D gene is named only where the DNA matches it firmly. The size field is filled for only some rows; it gives once, few, many or a size class.

d_call: TRBD2
v_call: TRBV7-2
j_call: TRBJ2-1
clone_size: .
cdr3_nt: TGTGCCAGCAGCTTAACCGGACTAGTGAGGCACAATGAGCAGTTCTTC
cdr3_aa: CASSLTGLVRHNEQFF

d_call: .
v_call: TRBV9
j_call: TRBJ1-1
clone_size: few
cdr3_nt: TGTGCCAGCAGCACTCAGGCACAGGGAACGAGTGAAGCTTTCTTT
cdr3_aa: CASSTQAQGTSEAFF

d_call: .
v_call: TRBV30
j_call: TRBJ1-2
clone_size: .
cdr3_nt: TGTGCCGGACCAAGGAGGGATGGTATAGGCTACACCTTC
cdr3_aa: CAGPRRDGIGYTF

d_call: .
v_call: TRBV9
j_call: TRBJ1-4
clone_size: .
cdr3_nt: TGTGCCAGCACCAGGACAGCAACTAATGAAAAACTGTTTTTT
cdr3_aa: CASTRTATNEKLFF

d_call: TRBD2
v_call: TRBV2
j_call: TRBJ2-3
clone_size: .
cdr3_nt: TGTGCCAGCAGTGAAGTGCTAGCGGGAGGGCCCACGCAGTATTTT
cdr3_aa: CASSEVLAGGPTQYF

d_call: .
v_call: TRBV27
j_call: TRBJ1-1
clone_size: .
cdr3_nt: TGTGCCAGCAGTTTATCTTTCAGGGCCCTGAACACTGAAGCTTTCTTT
cdr3_aa: CASSLSFRALNTEAFF

d_call: .
v_call: TRBV11-2
j_call: TRBJ1-2
clone_size: .
cdr3_nt: TGTGCCAGCAGCTTAGATTACAGGGCAGGAAGAGGCTACACCTTC
cdr3_aa: CASSLDYRAGRGYTF

d_call: .
v_call: TRBV30
j_call: TRBJ2-7
clone_size: few
cdr3_nt: TGTGCCTGGTCGTTTAGGGGTACGGCCGAGCAGTACTTC
cdr3_aa: CAWSFRGTAEQYF

d_call: TRBD1
v_call: TRBV19
j_call: TRBJ2-1
clone_size: .
cdr3_nt: TGTGCCAGTAGTCACAGGGGACCCTACAATGAGCAGTTCTTC
cdr3_aa: CASSHRGPYNEQFF

d_call: .
v_call: TRBV5-5
j_call: TRBJ1-3
clone_size: .
cdr3_nt: TGTGCCAGCAGTCCTCAGGGCCGCTCTGGAAACACCATATATTTT
cdr3_aa: CASSPQGRSGNTIYF

d_call: TRBD1
v_call: TRBV9
j_call: TRBJ1-3
clone_size: .
cdr3_nt: TGTGCCAGCAGCGCCCGGGACAGGGGGCCGTACCGCTCTGGAAACACCATATATTTT
cdr3_aa: CASSARDRGPYRSGNTIYF

d_call: TRBD2
v_call: TRBV5-1
j_call: TRBJ2-3
clone_size: .
cdr3_nt: TGCGCCAGCAGCTTGGACGGGAGGCAGGGAGATACGCAGTATTTT
cdr3_aa: CASSLDGRQGDTQYF

d_call: .
v_call: TRBV27
j_call: TRBJ1-1
clone_size: .
cdr3_nt: TGTGCCAGCAGTCCCATGGGGGGGGAGGGGGAAGCTTTCTTT
cdr3_aa: CASSPMGGEGEAFF

d_call: TRBD2
v_call: TRBV15
j_call: TRBJ2-1
clone_size: .
cdr3_nt: TGTGCCACCAGCAGAGGGGGGGGTAGGATCAATGAGCAGTTCTTC
cdr3_aa: CATSRGGGRINEQFF

d_call: TRBD1
v_call: TRBV29-1
j_call: TRBJ1-1
clone_size: .
cdr3_nt: TGCAGCGCCGACAGGGTGAACACTGAAGCTTTCTTT
cdr3_aa: CSADRVNTEAFF

d_call: TRBD2
v_call: TRBV7-2
j_call: TRBJ2-7
clone_size: .
cdr3_nt: TGTGCCAGCAGCTTAGTAGGTACTAGCGCTCTCTTC
cdr3_aa: CASSLVGTSALF

d_call: TRBD2
v_call: TRBV28
j_call: TRBJ2-3
clone_size: .
cdr3_nt: TGTGCCAGCAGTTCCCTTGGGGGGGGAGGGGTAGATACGCAGTATTTT
cdr3_aa: CASSSLGGGGVDTQYF

d_call: TRBD1
v_call: TRBV4-1
j_call: TRBJ1-1
clone_size: .
cdr3_nt: TGCGCCAGCAGCCAAGACATCCGACAGGGCAGGAACACTGAAGCTTTCTTT
cdr3_aa: CASSQDIRQGRNTEAFF

d_call: .
v_call: TRBV6-6
j_call: TRBJ2-5
clone_size: .
cdr3_nt: TGTGCCAGCAGTCCCCGAGGAGGGGCGTACCAAGAGACCCAGTACTTC
cdr3_aa: CASSPRGGAYQETQYF

d_call: .
v_call: TRBV6-1
j_call: TRBJ1-2
clone_size: once
cdr3_nt: TGTGCCAGCGAACCAGGGAACTATGGCTACACCTTC
cdr3_aa: CASEPGNYGYTF

d_call: .
v_call: TRBV30
j_call: TRBJ2-4
clone_size: once
cdr3_nt: TGTGCCTGGGTAGACTTTGGGAACATTCAGTACTTC
cdr3_aa: CAWVDFGNIQYF

d_call: .
v_call: TRBV5-5
j_call: TRBJ1-2
clone_size: .
cdr3_nt: TGTGCCAGCAGCTTGCAGCAGGGCCTCTATGGCTACACCTTC
cdr3_aa: CASSLQQGLYGYTF

d_call: TRBD2
v_call: TRBV14
j_call: TRBJ2-7
clone_size: .
cdr3_nt: TGTGCCAGCAGCCTAACTAGCGGATCTGCCTACGAGCAGTACTTC
cdr3_aa: CASSLTSGSAYEQYF

d_call: .
v_call: TRBV11-3
j_call: TRBJ1-1
clone_size: few
cdr3_nt: TGTGCCAGCAGCCCTTTGATTGCCGGGGCTTTCTTT
cdr3_aa: CASSPLIAGAFF

d_call: TRBD1
v_call: TRBV30
j_call: TRBJ1-1
clone_size: .
cdr3_nt: TGTGCCTGGGCGGGACAGGGCTTTATGAACACTGAAGCTTTCTTT
cdr3_aa: CAWAGQGFMNTEAFF

d_call: TRBD1
v_call: TRBV7-4
j_call: TRBJ2-2
clone_size: .
cdr3_nt: TGTGCCAGCAGCTTTAGGACAGGGAATCAGGGGGAGCTGTTTTTT
cdr3_aa: CASSFRTGNQGELFF

d_call: TRBD1
v_call: TRBV7-9
j_call: TRBJ1-1
clone_size: .
cdr3_nt: TGTGCCAGCAGCTGGGGGACAGGGGGCGCGGAGAACACTGAAGCTTTCTTT
cdr3_aa: CASSWGTGGAENTEAFF

d_call: .
v_call: TRBV5-4
j_call: TRBJ2-1
clone_size: .
cdr3_nt: TGTGCCAGCAGCTCCCGGGACTCACACAATGAGCAGTTCTTC
cdr3_aa: CASSSRDSHNEQFF

d_call: TRBD2
v_call: TRBV7-6
j_call: TRBJ2-2
clone_size: .
cdr3_nt: TGTGCCAGCAGCCCACTAGCGGGACACAACACCGGGGAGCTGTTTTTT
cdr3_aa: CASSPLAGHNTGELFF

d_call: .
v_call: TRBV30
j_call: TRBJ2-1
clone_size: .
cdr3_nt: TGTGCCTGGAATCCCGTCAGACACTACAATGAGCAGTTCTTC
cdr3_aa: CAWNPVRHYNEQFF

d_call: .
v_call: TRBV19
j_call: TRBJ2-5
clone_size: once
cdr3_nt: TGTGCCAGCAGTAGTAGAGGGACCGCGGGGGAGACCCAGTACTTC
cdr3_aa: CASSSRGTAGETQYF

d_call: TRBD1
v_call: TRBV7-2
j_call: TRBJ1-3
clone_size: .
cdr3_nt: TGTGCCAGCAGCTCGGGACAGGGCGACCGATCATCTGGAAACACCATATATTTT
cdr3_aa: CASSSGQGDRSSGNTIYF

d_call: .
v_call: TRBV18
j_call: TRBJ1-2
clone_size: few
cdr3_nt: TGTGCCAGCTCACCATCCGATTGGAGGGTAGGAGGTGGCTACACCTTC
cdr3_aa: CASSPSDWRVGGGYTF

d_call: TRBD1
v_call: TRBV29-1
j_call: TRBJ2-5
clone_size: .
cdr3_nt: TGCAGCGCCCGGGGGGGGACAGGGGAATTCGGCTACCAAGAGACCCAGTACTTC
cdr3_aa: CSARGGTGEFGYQETQYF

d_call: .
v_call: TRBV4-1
j_call: TRBJ1-2
clone_size: once
cdr3_nt: TGCGCCAGCAGCCCCCGTAGCTCCATCTATGGCTACACCTTC
cdr3_aa: CASSPRSSIYGYTF

d_call: .
v_call: TRBV18
j_call: TRBJ1-5
clone_size: few
cdr3_nt: TGTGCCAGCTCACGCGAGCAGGGGACTCAGCCCCAGCATTTT
cdr3_aa: CASSREQGTQPQHF

d_call: .
v_call: TRBV7-2
j_call: TRBJ2-3
clone_size: few
cdr3_nt: TGTGCCAGCAGCCCCACTCCGCCGGATACGCAGTATTTT
cdr3_aa: CASSPTPPDTQYF

d_call: TRBD1
v_call: TRBV25-1
j_call: TRBJ1-1
clone_size: .
cdr3_nt: TGTGCCAGCAGTGAATCGGGCAGGGGGTTCACTGAAGCTTTCTTT
cdr3_aa: CASSESGRGFTEAFF

d_call: TRBD1
v_call: TRBV27
j_call: TRBJ1-1
clone_size: once
cdr3_nt: TGTGCCAGCAGTTCCGGACAGGGTTTCGGCACTGAAGCTTTCTTT
cdr3_aa: CASSSGQGFGTEAFF

d_call: TRBD1
v_call: TRBV19
j_call: TRBJ1-2
clone_size: .
cdr3_nt: TGTGCCAGTAGCAATTACGACAGGGGATTGTATGGCTACACCTTC
cdr3_aa: CASSNYDRGLYGYTF

d_call: .
v_call: TRBV4-2
j_call: TRBJ1-2
clone_size: .
cdr3_nt: TGTGCCAGCAGCCAGCGCTCCGATACAGGGAGCTATGGCTACACCTTC
cdr3_aa: CASSQRSDTGSYGYTF

d_call: TRBD2
v_call: TRBV27
j_call: TRBJ2-1
clone_size: .
cdr3_nt: TGTGCCAGCAGTCTATGGACTAGCGGGACCAATGAGCAGTTCTTC
cdr3_aa: CASSLWTSGTNEQFF

d_call: .
v_call: TRBV7-2
j_call: TRBJ2-2
clone_size: .
cdr3_nt: TGTGCCAGCAGCTCCGACTACTACACCGGGGAGCTGTTTTTT
cdr3_aa: CASSSDYYTGELFF

d_call: TRBD2
v_call: TRBV11-1
j_call: TRBJ2-5
clone_size: .
cdr3_nt: TGTGCCAGCAGCCAGGCCCTAGCGGGAGAAGGGACCCAGTACTTC
cdr3_aa: CASSQALAGEGTQYF

d_call: TRBD1
v_call: TRBV18
j_call: TRBJ1-1
clone_size: .
cdr3_nt: TGTGCCAGCTCAACTCAGGGACAGGGGAACACTGAAGCTTTCTTT
cdr3_aa: CASSTQGQGNTEAFF

d_call: TRBD2
v_call: TRBV7-8
j_call: TRBJ2-7
clone_size: .
cdr3_nt: TGTGCCAGCAGCTTTAGTCGAGCGGGAGACTACGAGCAGTACTTC
cdr3_aa: CASSFSRAGDYEQYF

d_call: .
v_call: TRBV10-3
j_call: TRBJ1-2
clone_size: .
cdr3_nt: TGTGCCATCAGTGAGAGGATGAAGGACAGCAACTATGGCTACACCTTC
cdr3_aa: CAISERMKDSNYGYTF

d_call: .
v_call: TRBV6-5
j_call: TRBJ2-5
clone_size: .
cdr3_nt: TGTGCCAGCAGTCCCGGTCGGAGGGAGACCCAGTACTTC
cdr3_aa: CASSPGRRETQYF

d_call: .
v_call: TRBV7-2
j_call: TRBJ2-5
clone_size: .
cdr3_nt: TGTGCCAGCAGCTCCCTCCTTCAAGAGACCCAGTACTTC
cdr3_aa: CASSSLLQETQYF

d_call: TRBD2
v_call: TRBV7-9
j_call: TRBJ2-1
clone_size: .
cdr3_nt: TGTGCCAGCAGCCCTGGACTAGCGGGGGGGTTCTTC
cdr3_aa: CASSPGLAGGFF

d_call: .
v_call: TRBV10-3
j_call: TRBJ2-2
clone_size: .
cdr3_nt: TGTGCCACAATCCGTACGGACACCGGGGAGCTGTTTTTT
cdr3_aa: CATIRTDTGELFF